This T cell receptor beta chain was retrieved from a study of technical replicates of blood from a handful of donors. Data came from immunoSEQ multiplex PCR; TCRdb stores just in-frame clones and leaves some out. This table holds about 88,000 clones, roughly 94% found once. CDR3 length: 13 amino acids. V gave up 1 base and J gave up 9 bases, with 10 bases separating them. The V gene's germline CDR1 is SGHDN and CDR2 FVKESK. The sequencing input was T cells isolated from PBMCs. This chain uses TRBV14 with TRBJ2-1; perhaps TRBD2 as D (5 bases). This sequence was found in a human donor in good health. The CDR3 loop reads CASSQGAGSEQFF. The CDR3 nucleotides read TGTGCCAGCAGCCAAGGGGCGGGTAGTGAGCAGTTCTTC.